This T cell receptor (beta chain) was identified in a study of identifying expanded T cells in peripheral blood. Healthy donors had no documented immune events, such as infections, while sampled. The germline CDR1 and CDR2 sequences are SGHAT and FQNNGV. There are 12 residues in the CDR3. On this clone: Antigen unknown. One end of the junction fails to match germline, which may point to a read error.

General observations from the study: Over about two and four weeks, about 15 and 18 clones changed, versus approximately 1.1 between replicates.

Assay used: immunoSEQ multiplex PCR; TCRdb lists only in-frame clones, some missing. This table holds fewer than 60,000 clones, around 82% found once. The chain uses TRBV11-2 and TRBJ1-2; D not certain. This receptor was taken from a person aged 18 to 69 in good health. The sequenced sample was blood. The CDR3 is CVSSLWAVGYTF. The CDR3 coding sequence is TGTGTCAGCAGCTTATGGGCGGTAGGCTACACCTTC.